The 30 T cell receptor beta chains below were found in one sample sequenced in a study of CD8+ T cells in alopecia areata. RNA, once extracted, was reverse transcribed into cDNA for use as the sequencing template. Libraries were prepared by immunoSEQ multiplex PCR; TCRdb keeps only in-frame clonotypes and omits some of them. The sample includes around 200,000 clones, roughly 62% of them seen just once. This sample's treatment: oral pan-JAK inhibitor, 5-10 mg twice daily. This specimen was CD8+ T cells sorted from blood, taken at week 24, from a patient treated with tofacitinib. These TCRs come from a human donor with alopecia areata.

This clone turned up a few times. The chain recombines TRBV20-1 with TRBJ2-2; D is ambiguous. The germline V gene encodes CDR1 DFQATT and CDR2 SNEGSKA (reference sequence). With 6 bases removed from V and 3 bases from J, the gap between germline ends came to 5 bases. The CDR3 length is 11 residues. The CDR3 bases are TGCAGTGCCGCCTACACCGGGGAGCTGTTTTTT. Its protein product is CSAAYTGELFF.

On this clone itself: The sample has other DNA sequences that encode this CDR3 too. The chain employs TRBV27 and TRBJ2-3; D call uncertain. From germline, CDR1 is MNHEY and CDR2 SMNVEV (reference sequence). V lost 3 bases and J 6 bases, leaving 4 bases between the germline ends. The CDR3 covers 11 residues. Here the CDR3 reads CASSFRDTQYF. The CDR3 DNA follows: TGTGCCAGCAGTTTTAGGGATACGCAGTATTTT.

This sequence joins TRBV9 and TRBJ1-2; no clear D. With 0 bases removed from V and 7 bases from J, the gap between germline ends came to 13 bases. Germline CDR1 and CDR2: SGDLS and YYNGEE. CDR3 length: 14 residues. Written as DNA, the CDR3 is TGTGCCAGCAGCGTAGGGGGAGAGGCCTTTGGCTACACCTTC. It is translated as CASSVGGEAFGYTF.

The chain links TRBV30 to TRBJ2-3; D perhaps matches TRBD1 (6 bases). V lost 5 bases and J 10 bases, leaving 13 bases between the germline ends. This CDR3 has 11 amino acids. The germline V gene encodes CDR1 GTSNPN and CDR2 SVGIG (reference sequence). The CDR3 DNA is TGTGCCTGGGATGAGGGGGTGGCGCAGTATTTT. This translates into CAWDEGVAQYF.

This clone is a singleton in its sample. The rearrangement links TRBV6-5 to TRBJ1-5; no reliable D call. V was pared by 2 bases and J by 6 bases, with 8 bases between. The length of the CDR3 is 13 residues. Germline V gives CDR1 MNHEY, CDR2 SVGAGI. The CDR3 sequence is CASSYGGTQPQHF. The CDR3 coding sequence is TGTGCCAGCAGTTACGGAGGTACTCAGCCCCAGCATTTT.

This clone showed up just a few times. The chain couples TRBV7-6 to TRBJ2-5; D perhaps matches TRBD1 (5 bases). Germline loops: CDR1 SGHVS, CDR2 FNYEAQ. V was cut by 3 bases and J by 1 base, with 12 bases left in between. The CDR3 contains 15 residues. The CDR3 is CASSFVRDSQETQYF. The CDR3, as DNA: TGTGCCAGCAGCTTCGTTCGCGACAGCCAAGAGACCCAGTACTTC.

The chain is built from TRBV25-1 and TRBJ1-1; the D gene is possibly TRBD1 (5 bases). Trimming took 4 bases from V and 5 from J, leaving 14 bases between them. The CDR3 is 14 amino acids. Germline V gives CDR1 MGHDK, CDR2 SYGVNS. CDR3 region: CASSGSGGGTEAFF. CDR3 nucleotides: TGTGCCAGCAGTGGGTCCGGTGGGGGGACTGAAGCTTTCTTT.

CDR3 residues: CASSLARGGDAFF. For the CDR3, the DNA is TGTGCCAGCAGCTTAGCAAGAGGGGGTGACGCTTTCTTT. The rearrangement joins TRBV7-9 to TRBJ1-1, with a tentative D call TRBD1 (6 bases). The germline V and J ends were trimmed by 0 bases and 11 bases, with 13 bases remaining between them. Germline V lookup: CDR1 SEHNR, CDR2 FQNEAQ (reference sequence). The CDR3 sequence is 13 residues long.

The V call is TRBV6-1, the J call TRBJ2-3; 9 bases line up with TRBD1. The germline V gene has CDR1 MNHNS and CDR2 SASEGT. The CDR3 loop spans 21 amino acids. The V and J ends lost 2 bases and 6 bases, in that order; junction bases with no gene match: 24. Here the CDR3 reads CASSERRGTGWERGQLDTQYF. The CDR3 DNA is TGTGCCAGCAGTGAAAGGCGGGGGACAGGGTGGGAGCGGGGTCAGTTGGATACGCAGTATTTT.

This chain uses TRBV29-1 with TRBJ2-5, with 8 bases lining up with TRBD1. Germline V gene lookup returns CDR1 SQVTM and CDR2 ANQGSEA. The junction had 0 bases not matched to a gene; V was cut back by 1 base and J by 2 bases. This CDR3 has 13 amino acids. The CDR3 sequence: CSVEGTGQETQYF. The CDR3 DNA follows: TGCAGCGTTGAAGGGACAGGGCAAGAGACCCAGTACTTC.

This chain joins TRBV6-5 and TRBJ2-4, with TRBD1 matching 10 bases. Unmatched junction bases numbered 7, after V lost 0 bases and J lost 8 bases. Per the germline V gene, CDR1 is MNHEY and CDR2 is SVGAGI. The CDR3 sequence is 16 residues long. The CDR3 sequence: CASSYSRTGGRDIQYF. In DNA, the CDR3 is TGTGCCAGCAGTTACTCTAGGACAGGGGGACGGGACATTCAGTACTTC.

The J gene is TRBJ1-2, the V gene TRBV30; TRBD1 matches at 8 bases. With 5 bases clipped from V and 3 bases from J, the junction kept 14 bases outside the gene matches. CDR3 length: 16 residues. Germline V lookup: CDR1 GTSNPN, CDR2 SVGIG (reference sequence). CDR3 loop: CAWHQGAQRLDYGYTF. Here the CDR3 DNA reads TGTGCCTGGCACCAGGGGGCGCAAAGGTTGGACTATGGCTACACCTTC.

This sequence joins TRBV28 and TRBJ2-6; no clear D gene. Germline CDR1 and CDR2: MDHEN and SYDVKM. The CDR3 contains 13 residues. The ends were cut back, 4 bases at V and 1 base at J, with 2 bases in the middle. CDR3: CASSSSGANVLTF. In nucleotides, the CDR3 is TGTGCCAGCAGTTCATCTGGGGCCAACGTCCTGACTTTC.

The table lists this clone with a few counts. Other DNA sequences from this sample encode an identical CDR3 as well. The chain couples TRBV29-1 to TRBJ2-1; weak D call: TRBD2 (5 bases). V was shortened by 0 bases and J by 6 bases, with 6 bases between the two germline ends. This CDR3 region has 12 residues. The germline gives CDR1 SQVTM, CDR2 ANQGSEA. This CDR3 reads CSVEERGNEQFF. The CDR3 nucleotides are TGCAGCGTTGAAGAACGGGGCAATGAGCAGTTCTTC.

This clone was detected only a few times. This chain links TRBV2 with TRBJ2-5, with 12 positions matching TRBD1. This CDR3 has 17 residues. After removal of 6 bases from V and 5 bases from J, the junction contained 13 bases not matched to a gene. The germline V gene encodes CDR1 SNHLY and CDR2 FYNNEI. The CDR3 coding sequence is TGTGCCAGCAGATTTCTTACCGGGACAGGGGGCGGGGAGACCCAGTACTTC. As protein: CASRFLTGTGGGETQYF.

The gene calls are TRBV29-1 and TRBJ2-5; a possible D gene is TRBD1 (5 bases). This CDR3 spans 13 amino acids. CDR1 and CDR2 from the germline V gene are SQVTM and ANQGSEA. Trimming pared 7 bases from V and 0 bases from J, leaving 12 bases between. This CDR3 is CSATEMYQETQYF. The CDR3 DNA reads TGCAGCGCGACAGAGATGTACCAAGAGACCCAGTACTTC.

This clone was counted between two and nine times. V and J are TRBV5-6 and TRBJ1-1, with D tentatively TRBD1 (6 bases). The germline gives CDR1 SGHDT, CDR2 YYEEEE. The V and J ends lost 0 bases and 4 bases respectively, with 7 bases between them. CDR3 length: 13 residues. CDR3 nucleotides: TGTGCCAGCAGCTTGGGCAGGGGCACTGAAGCTTTCTTT. Its translation is CASSLGRGTEAFF.

The chain couples TRBV4-1 to TRBJ2-7; D is possibly TRBD2 (5 bases). V lost 4 bases and J 6 bases, leaving 16 bases between the germline ends. This CDR3 contains 14 residues. Germline V gene lookup returns CDR1 MGHRA and CDR2 YSYEKL. CDR3 region: CASSRTHRSGEQYF. DNA of the CDR3: TGCGCCAGCAGCCGCACCCACAGAAGCGGCGAGCAGTACTTC.

V is TRBV5-6 and J is TRBJ2-3, with 10 bases identical to TRBD2. Unmatched junction bases numbered 3, after V lost 1 base and J lost 4 bases. Germline CDR1 reads SGHDT; CDR2 reads YYEEEE. CDR3 length equals 15 residues. This chain's CDR3 is CASSLLSGGADTQYF. The CDR3 DNA reads TGTGCCAGCAGCTTGTTAAGCGGGGGGGCAGATACGCAGTATTTT.

This chain joins TRBV19 and TRBJ2-7; D is unclear. The V gene lost 5 bases and the J gene lost 3 bases, with 17 bases spanning the gap. CDR1 and CDR2 (germline): LNHDA, SQIVND (reference sequence). The CDR3 contains 15 residues. DNA of the CDR3: TGTGCCAGTAGTCCCCGGGCAGGCGGAAACTACGAGCAGTACTTC. Protein: CASSPRAGGNYEQYF.

The V gene is TRBV7-9, the J gene TRBJ2-1; D unresolved. The germline V gene has CDR1 SEHNR and CDR2 FQNEAQ (reference sequence). The CDR3 spans 15 residues. Between the trimmed V and J ends, which lost 8 bases and 5 bases, there was a span of 19 bases. CDR3 coding DNA: TGTGCCAGCCCGAGTCGGGCAGGAGCAGACAATGAGCAGTTCTTC. Translation gives CASPSRAGADNEQFF. Based on the CDR3 plus reference TRBV7-9 and TRBJ2-1, the full variable domain is DTGVSQNPRHKITKRGQNVTFRCDPISEHNRLYWYRQTLGQGPEFLTYFQNEAQLEKSRLLSDRFSAERPKGSFSTLEIQRTEQGDSAMYLCASPSRAGADNEQFFGPGTRLTVL.

The V call is TRBV5-6, the J call TRBJ1-5; D not certain. The CDR3 totals 16 residues. Deletions cut 1 base from V and 1 base from J, with 12 bases between. Germline V CDR1 and CDR2: SGHDT, YYEEEE. The CDR3 bases are TGTGCCAGCAGCTTGACGGGTTATAGGAGCAATCAGCCCCAGCATTTT. Its protein is CASSLTGYRSNQPQHF.

J is TRBJ1-4 and V is TRBV14; D unresolved. Germline V gene sequence: CDR1 SGHDN, CDR2 FVKESK. The CDR3 totals 15 residues. V lost 5 bases and J lost 2, with 12 bases in between. The chain's CDR3 is CASSDFGATNEKLFF. CDR3 DNA sequence: TGTGCCAGCAGCGACTTCGGTGCGACTAATGAAAAACTGTTTTTT.

The rearrangement links TRBV29-1 to TRBJ1-2; D is possibly TRBD1 (5 bases). CDR1 SQVTM and CDR2 ANQGSEA come from the germline V gene. V lost 1 base, J lost 0 bases, and 6 bases lay in between. The CDR3 is 13 amino acids. The CDR3 sequence is CSVEVQANYGYTF. CDR3 coding DNA: TGCAGCGTTGAAGTACAGGCTAACTATGGCTACACCTTC. The full variable domain, completed using reference TRBV29-1 and TRBJ1-2, is SAVISQKPSRDICQRGTSLTIQCQVDSQVTMMFWYRQQPGQSLTLIATANQGSEATYESGFVIDKFPISRPNLTFSTLTVSNMSPEDSSIYLCSVEVQANYGYTFGSGTRLTVV.

The chain couples TRBV27 to TRBJ1-1; no definite D call. Trimming shortened V by 1 base and J by 3 bases, and 9 bases separated the two germline ends. There are 14 residues in the CDR3. Per the germline V gene, CDR1 is MNHEY and CDR2 is SMNVEV (reference sequence). CDR3 in amino acids: CASSLWEGHTEAFF. The CDR3 coding sequence is TGTGCCAGCAGTTTATGGGAGGGCCACACTGAAGCTTTCTTT.

This chain joins TRBV29-1 and TRBJ1-3; D call uncertain. Per the germline V gene, CDR1 is SQVTM and CDR2 is ANQGSEA. V lost 2 bases to trimming and J lost 0 bases, with 11 bases between them. The length of the CDR3 is 15 residues. DNA of the CDR3: TGCAGCGTTGAATTGCTGGGAATCTCTGGAAACACCATATATTTT. Residues: CSVELLGISGNTIYF.

This rearrangement joins TRBV13 to TRBJ2-5, with D unclear. The CDR3 contains 14 residues. The V and J ends lost 8 bases and 2 bases respectively, with 15 bases between them. Germline CDR1 PRHDT, CDR2 FYEKMQ (reference sequence). CDR3 DNA sequence: TGTGCCAGCTCCGATCGGGCAACTCAAGAGACCCAGTACTTC. Its protein is CASSDRATQETQYF.

This clone was counted only a few times. This rearrangement joins TRBV30 to TRBJ1-1, with D unresolved. Germline V gives CDR1 GTSNPN, CDR2 SVGIG (reference sequence). V dropped 5 bases and J dropped 1 base, with 5 bases sitting between them. There are 11 residues in the CDR3. CDR3 in amino acids: CAWETNTEAFF. The CDR3 nucleotides read TGTGCCTGGGAGACGAACACTGAAGCTTTCTTT. Based on the CDR3 plus reference TRBV30 and TRBJ1-1, the full variable domain is SQTIHQWPATLVQPVGSPLSLECTVEGTSNPNLYWYRQAAGRGLQLLFYSVGIGQISSEVPQNLSASRPQDRQFILSSKKLLLSDSGFYLCAWETNTEAFFGQGTRLTVV.

This clone came up once. The chain recombines TRBV14 with TRBJ2-5, with TRBD2 matching over 9 bases. CDR1 is SGHDN, CDR2 FVKESK, per germline. The CDR3 has 13 amino acids. Trimming removed 4 bases from V and 4 bases from J; junction bases left unmatched: 1. The CDR3 sequence: CASSPLAGETQYF. The CDR3 DNA follows: TGTGCCAGCAGCCCACTAGCGGGAGAGACCCAGTACTTC.

This chain joins TRBV7-9 and TRBJ2-7, with D hard to call. V was pared by 7 bases and J by 1 base, with 11 bases between. The CDR3 is 13 residues long. CDR1 SEHNR and CDR2 FQNEAQ come from the germline V gene (reference sequence). The CDR3 protein is CASISSDSYEQYF. CDR3 nucleotide sequence: TGTGCCAGCATCAGCAGTGATTCCTACGAGCAGTACTTC.